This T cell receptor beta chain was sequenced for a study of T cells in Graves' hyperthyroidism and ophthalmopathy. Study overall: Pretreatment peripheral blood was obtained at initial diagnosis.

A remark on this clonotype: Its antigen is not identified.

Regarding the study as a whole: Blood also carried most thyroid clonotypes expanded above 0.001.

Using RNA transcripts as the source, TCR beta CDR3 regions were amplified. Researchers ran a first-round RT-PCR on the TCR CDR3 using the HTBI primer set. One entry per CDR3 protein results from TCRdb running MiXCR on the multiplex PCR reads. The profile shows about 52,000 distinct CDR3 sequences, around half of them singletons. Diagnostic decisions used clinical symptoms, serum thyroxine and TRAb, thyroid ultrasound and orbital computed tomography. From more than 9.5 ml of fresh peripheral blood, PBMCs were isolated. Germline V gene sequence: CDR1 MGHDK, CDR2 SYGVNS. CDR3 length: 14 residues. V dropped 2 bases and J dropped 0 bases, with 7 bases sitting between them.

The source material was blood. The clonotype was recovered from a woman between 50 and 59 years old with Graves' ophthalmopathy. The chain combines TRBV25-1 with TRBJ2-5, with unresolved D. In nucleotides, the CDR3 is TGTGCCAGCAGTGAAGGCCGTGACCAAGAGACCCAGTACTTC. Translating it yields CASSEGRDQETQYF.